The 13 T cell receptor beta chains listed next were all sequenced from one sample in a study of shared clonotypes between healthy human individuals. Sequencing was performed with immunoSEQ multiplex PCR; in TCRdb, only in-frame clones are kept and a portion is missing. In the table there are 2 million to 2.5 million clones, approximately 93% of which are singletons. Specimen: naive CD4+ T cells from PBMCs. Subset here: CD45RA+ positively selected. Receptor source: a young man in good health. Some clones in this sample may be carry-over from other donors' samples.

V is TRBV5-1 and J is TRBJ1-4; D is uncertain. The V end lost 0 bases, the J end lost 6 bases, and 12 bases lay between the germline ends. Germline loops: CDR1 SGHRS, CDR2 YFSETQ. This CDR3 spans 15 amino acids. The CDR3 protein is CASSLGGIKDEKLFF. The CDR3 DNA sequence: TGCGCCAGCAGCTTGGGTGGAATTAAGGATGAAAAACTGTTTTTT.

The V call is TRBV6-5, the J call TRBJ2-7; 9 bases agree with TRBD2. The CDR3 covers 16 residues. Germline loops: CDR1 MNHEY, CDR2 SVGAGI. The V segment lost 0 bases and the J segment 3 bases; nucleotides outside the gene matches: 6. The CDR3: CASSYSFLAGIYEQYF. The CDR3 DNA reads TGTGCCAGCAGTTACTCGTTTCTAGCGGGAATCTACGAGCAGTACTTC.

V is TRBV18 and J is TRBJ2-7, with D tentatively TRBD1 (5 bases). The CDR3 is 13 amino acids. Germline-derived CDR1 and CDR2 are KGHSH and LQKENI. V was clipped by 2 bases and J by 5 bases, with 10 bases between them. The CDR3 sequence is CASSPTLRDEQYF. The CDR3 bases are TGTGCCAGCTCACCAACCCTCAGGGACGAGCAGTACTTC.

CDR3 amino acids: CASSARRDYSTDTQYF. The CDR3, as DNA: TGTGCCAGCAGCGCCCGCCGGGACTATAGCACAGATACGCAGTATTTT. J is TRBJ2-3 and V is TRBV9, with 7 bases matching TRBD2. V lost 3 bases and J lost 0; bases outside the gene matches: 7. CDR3 length: 16 amino acids. Per germline, CDR1 SGDLS and CDR2 YYNGEE.

The J gene is TRBJ2-3, the V gene TRBV27, with D tentatively TRBD1 (6 bases). Trimming left V 4 bases short and J 7 bases short, with 9 bases between. CDR1 is MNHEY, CDR2 SMNVEV, per germline (reference sequence). The CDR3 covers 12 residues. DNA of the CDR3: TGTGCCAGCAGTTCGACAGGTTATACGCAGTATTTT. Its translation: CASSSTGYTQYF.

The gene calls are TRBV5-1 and TRBJ2-3; 7 positions match TRBD2. The V segment lost 2 bases and the J segment 4 bases; nucleotides outside the gene matches: 10. The CDR3 totals 16 residues. Germline-derived CDR1 and CDR2 are SGHRS and YFSETQ. The CDR3 protein is CASSLTSARSADTQYF. For the CDR3, the DNA is TGCGCCAGCAGCTTAACTAGCGCTAGGAGCGCAGATACGCAGTATTTT.

The sample holds one count of this clone. This chain joins TRBV6-1 and TRBJ1-5; TRBD1 matches at 8 bases. This CDR3 is 16 amino acids long. J lost 4 bases, V lost 4 bases, and 9 bases had no gene match. CDR1 is MNHNS and CDR2 is SASEGT in the germline V gene. This CDR3 reads CASSGTGGGFNQPQHF. CDR3 nucleotide sequence: TGTGCCAGCAGTGGCACAGGGGGGGGGTTTAATCAGCCCCAGCATTTT.

The V and J genes are TRBV11-2 and TRBJ2-7; D tentatively fits TRBD1 or TRBD2 (5 bases each). This CDR3 comprises 14 residues. Trimming stripped 6 bases from V and 3 bases from J, with 15 bases between. CDR1 SGHAT and CDR2 FQNNGV come from the germline V gene. The CDR3, as DNA: TGTGCCAGCAGTTCACCGGGACGGAACTACGAGCAGTACTTC. Protein: CASSSPGRNYEQYF.

V usage is TRBV16 and J usage is TRBJ1-1; D remains unclear. Germline CDR1 KGHSY, CDR2 FQNENV. The V end lost 9 bases, the J end lost 2 bases, and 13 bases lay between the germline ends. CDR3 size: 13 residues. The CDR3 spells CASFKWPNTEAFF. The CDR3 DNA reads TGTGCCAGTTTTAAGTGGCCTAACACTGAAGCTTTCTTT.

J is TRBJ2-1 and V is TRBV5-1, with 9 bases matching TRBD2. J lost 0 bases, V lost 6 bases, and 7 bases had no gene match. Germline V gene data show CDR1 as SGHRS and CDR2 as YFSETQ. This CDR3 contains 16 residues. CDR3 coding DNA: TGCGCCAGCATTCCATTAGCGGGAGCCTCCTACAATGAGCAGTTCTTC. Translating gives CASIPLAGASYNEQFF.

Regarding this clone: The sample has other DNA sequences that encode this CDR3 too. The gene calls are TRBV28 and TRBJ1-2, with unresolved D. Per the germline V gene, CDR1 is MDHEN and CDR2 is SYDVKM. The CDR3 contains 12 residues. The ends were cut back, 3 bases at V and 2 bases at J, with 4 bases in the middle. CDR3 residues: CASSFGNYGYTF. The CDR3 DNA follows: TGTGCCAGCAGTTTCGGGAACTATGGCTACACCTTC.

The chain combines TRBV29-1 with TRBJ1-1, with 8 bases lining up with TRBD1. The CDR3 loop spans 12 amino acids. Germline CDR1 SQVTM, CDR2 ANQGSEA. J lost 11 bases, V lost 3 bases, and 8 bases had no gene match. Here the CDR3 reads CSVDIDRGRAFF. The CDR3, as DNA: TGCAGCGTTGATATTGACAGGGGTCGCGCTTTCTTT.

V is TRBV18 and J is TRBJ2-1, with D unresolved. V dropped 1 base and J dropped 5 bases, with 9 bases sitting between them. Germline V lookup: CDR1 KGHSH, CDR2 LQKENI. CDR3 length equals 14 residues. CDR3 DNA sequence: TGTGCCAGCTCACCACGTCGTGTCGACAATGAGCAGTTCTTC. Its protein product is CASSPRRVDNEQFF. Complete variable domain (other parts from reference TRBV18 and TRBJ2-1): NAGVMQNPRHLVRRRGQEARLRCSPMKGHSHVYWYRQLPEEGLKFMVYLQKENIIDESGMPKERFSAEFPKEGPSILRIQQVVRGDSAAYFCASSPRRVDNEQFFGPGTRLTVL.